This TCR beta chain derives from a study of human T cells and chemical hapten exposure. TCRdb reanalysed the RACE reads using MiXCR and keeps one entry per CDR3 protein. Altogether about 54,000 distinct CDR3 sequences are present, 8.5% to 10% being singletons, with the ten largest covering 1.5% to 2%. The sample's time point: patch test 2, 6 weeks after DPC sensitization. Treatment specified: therapeutic diphenylcyclopropenone sensitization with weekly scalp DPC. Germline assignment: CDR1 DFQATT and CDR2 SNEGSKA (reference sequence). The germline V and J ends were trimmed by 3 bases and 1 base, with 15 bases remaining between them. The CDR3 covers 15 residues. This clonotype showed up many times. The antigen is unknown. Study-level points and caveats: Against controls, expanded TCRs gave rise to significantly more large CDR3 similarity clusters.

This chain uses TRBV20-1 with TRBJ1-1; D gene ambiguous. This specimen consisted of whole blood, obtained in connection with sensitization to the hapten diphenylcyclopropenone (DPC). This sequence originates from a woman aged 45-65 years with alopecia areata. Some clones in this sample may be carry-over from other donors' samples. The DNA for the CDR3 is TGCAGTGCTAGGGCGGATTCAAATTGGAACACTGAAGCTTTCTTT. It translates to CSARADSNWNTEAFF.